These 26 T cell receptor beta chains originate from one sample sequenced in a study of blood T cell repertoires in COVID-19. Data came from immunoSEQ multiplex PCR; TCRdb stores just in-frame clones and leaves some out. The sample contains around 200,000 clones, 83% of which appear only once. The sequenced sample consisted of peripheral blood. The origin of the receptors is a man in his fifties or sixties with active or convalescent COVID-19.

This chain uses TRBV7-9 with TRBJ1-2, with D tentatively TRBD1 (5 bases). Germline CDR1 SEHNR, CDR2 FQNEAQ (reference sequence). This CDR3 comprises 12 residues. Deletions cut 5 bases from V and 2 bases from J, with 6 bases between. The CDR3, as DNA: TGTGCCAGCAGCACAGGCAACTATGGCTACACCTTC. Translated: CASSTGNYGYTF.

This clone was found once. The rearrangement uses TRBV6-2 or TRBV6-3 and TRBJ1-2; unclear D gene. Germline V gene sequence: CDR1 MNHEY, CDR2 SVGEGT. The ends were cut back, 0 bases at V and 2 bases at J, with 7 bases in the middle. This CDR3 contains 14 residues. This CDR3 reads CASSYSRLNYGYTF. DNA for the CDR3: TGTGCCAGCAGTTACTCCCGACTAAACTATGGCTACACCTTC.

The gene calls are TRBV19 and TRBJ1-3; D possibly corresponds to TRBD1 (5 bases). The ends were cut back, 9 bases at V and 4 bases at J, with 13 bases in the middle. The CDR3 is 13 residues long. The germline V gene has CDR1 LNHDA and CDR2 SQIVND (reference sequence). For the CDR3, the DNA is TGTGCCAGCTCGCGGGGGAAAGGAAACACCATATATTTT. This gives the protein CASSRGKGNTIYF.

The chain couples TRBV28 to TRBJ2-3; possibly TRBD1 for D (5 bases). V was trimmed by 3 bases and J by 1 base, leaving 14 bases between them. The germline V gene encodes CDR1 MDHEN and CDR2 SYDVKM. The CDR3 has 16 residues. In nucleotides, the CDR3 is TGTGCCAGCAGTTTTTGGGGCGGAACTCGCACAGATACGCAGTATTTT. It codes for CASSFWGGTRTDTQYF.

In this sample, this clone turned up a few times. The chain is built from TRBV9 and TRBJ1-2; 9 bases map to TRBD1. The CDR3 length is 14 residues. V shed 7 bases, J shed 4 bases, and the junction held 8 bases outside the gene matches. Germline loops: CDR1 SGDLS, CDR2 YYNGEE. Here the CDR3 DNA reads TGTGCCAGCCTAAAGGGGACAGGGCTCTATGGCTACACCTTC. It translates to CASLKGTGLYGYTF.

V usage is TRBV30 and J usage is TRBJ2-7, with a possible D match to TRBD1 (8 bases). Germline values: CDR1 GTSNPN, CDR2 SVGIG (reference sequence). Trimming stripped 4 bases from V and 4 bases from J, with 20 bases between. The CDR3 runs to 15 residues. In DNA, the CDR3 is TGTGCCTGGATCCCAGAGGACAGGGAGGGGTACGAGCAGTACTTC. Amino acids: CAWIPEDREGYEQYF.

This chain links TRBV7-9 with TRBJ1-1, with D unresolved. This CDR3 has 14 residues. Germline CDR1 and CDR2: SEHNR and FQNEAQ (reference sequence). Trimming cost V 1 base and J 2 bases, with 8 bases left between them. The DNA of the CDR3 is TGTGCCAGCAGCTTAGGCCGAACAAACACTGAAGCTTTCTTT. It codes for CASSLGRTNTEAFF.

The chain employs TRBV18 and TRBJ2-7, with TRBD1 matching over 9 bases. Trimming removed 0 bases from V and 1 base from J; junction bases left unmatched: 4. The germline V gene has CDR1 KGHSH and CDR2 LQKENI. The CDR3 contains 16 residues. This CDR3 is CASSPPGQGSSYEQYF. In DNA, the CDR3 is TGTGCCAGCTCACCACCGGGACAGGGCTCATCCTACGAGCAGTACTTC.

The rearrangement uses TRBV30 and TRBJ1-4, with D possibly being TRBD1 (6 bases). The V gene's germline CDR1 is GTSNPN and CDR2 SVGIG (reference sequence). Trimming shortened V by 1 base and J by 5 bases, and 14 bases separated the two germline ends. The CDR3 sequence is 15 residues long. As DNA, the CDR3 is TGTGCCTGGAGTGAGGTCAGGGGTCTCAATGAAAAACTGTTTTTT. This sequence encodes CAWSEVRGLNEKLFF. Together with reference TRBV30 and TRBJ1-4, the CDR3 gives the full variable domain: SQTIHQWPATLVQPVGSPLSLECTVEGTSNPNLYWYRQAAGRGLQLLFYSVGIGQISSEVPQNLSASRPQDRQFILSSKKLLLSDSGFYLCAWSEVRGLNEKLFFGSGTQLSVL.

The chain recombines TRBV3-1 (or the pseudogene TRBV3-2) with TRBJ2-7; 7 nucleotides align to TRBD1. J was trimmed by 3 bases and V by 4 bases; bases with no gene match: 6. Germline V lookup: CDR1 LGHDT, CDR2 YNNKEL (reference sequence). This CDR3 is 14 amino acids long. In DNA form, the CDR3 reads TGTGCCAGCAGCCGCATCGGGACAGTCTACGAGCAGTACTTC. Protein: CASSRIGTVYEQYF.

This chain connects TRBV4-1 to TRBJ1-2, with 9 bases fitting TRBD1. V was clipped by 2 bases and J by 0 bases; unmatched bases: 4. The CDR3 runs to 16 residues. In germline, CDR1 is MGHRA, CDR2 YSYEKL. This chain's CDR3 is CASSQSQGAANYGYTF. In nucleotides, the CDR3 is TGCGCCAGCAGCCAATCACAGGGGGCGGCTAACTATGGCTACACCTTC.

This chain links TRBV29-1 with TRBJ2-7; 7 nucleotides align to TRBD2. The CDR3 is 13 residues long. V lost 4 bases, J lost 1 base, and 4 bases stayed unmatched. Looked up from germline, CDR1 is SQVTM and CDR2 is ANQGSEA. CDR3 nucleotide sequence: TGCAGCGTTGTTGCTAGCGGATCCTACGAGCAGTACTTC. This gives the protein CSVVASGSYEQYF.

The chain carries TRBV28 and TRBJ1-2; no definite D call. Deletions cut 5 bases from V and 2 bases from J, with 18 bases between. Germline V CDR1 and CDR2: MDHEN, SYDVKM. This CDR3 has 16 amino acids. The CDR3 protein is CASSGTLGGTNYGYTF. The CDR3 nucleotides are TGTGCCAGCAGTGGCACTTTGGGAGGAACGAACTATGGCTACACCTTC.

The chain is built from TRBV14 and TRBJ1-2, with 9 bases fitting TRBD1. The CDR3 extends over 16 amino acids. V lost 1 base and J lost 6; bases outside the gene matches: 9. Germline V gene sequence: CDR1 SGHDN, CDR2 FVKESK. This chain's CDR3 is CASSQVGTGGADGYTF. The CDR3 DNA sequence: TGTGCCAGCAGCCAAGTCGGAACAGGGGGCGCGGATGGCTACACCTTC. The variable domain in full, completed from reference TRBV14 and TRBJ1-2, reads EAGVTQFPSHSVIEKGQTVTLRCDPISGHDNLYWYRRVMGKEIKFLLHFVKESKQDESGMPNNRFLAERTGGTYSTLKVQPAELEDSGVYFCASSQVGTGGADGYTFGSGTRLTVV.

Comments on this clone: Other DNA variants within this sample encode the same CDR3. The chain recombines TRBV15 with TRBJ1-5; tentatively, D is TRBD1 (5 bases). CDR1 is LNHNV and CDR2 is YYDKDF in the germline V gene (reference sequence). CDR3 length equals 15 residues. Trimming removed 1 base from V and 4 bases from J, with 11 bases in between. CDR3 nucleotide sequence: TGTGCCACCAGCAGAGGTCAGGGTTGGAATCAGCCCCAGCATTTT. It codes for CATSRGQGWNQPQHF. Combining the CDR3 with reference TRBV15 and TRBJ1-5 gives the whole variable domain DAMVIQNPRYQVTQFGKPVTLSCSQTLNHNVMYWYQQKSSQAPKLLFHYYDKDFNNEADTPDNFQSRRPNTSFCFLDIRSPGLGDTAMYLCATSRGQGWNQPQHFGDGTRLSIL.

The chain couples TRBV3-1 (or the pseudogene TRBV3-2) to TRBJ1-5; D might be TRBD1 (5 bases). Germline CDR1 reads LGHDT; CDR2 reads YNNKEL (reference sequence). Trimming stripped 0 bases from V and 6 bases from J, with 12 bases between. CDR3 size: 15 residues. CDR3 DNA: TGTGCCAGCAGCCAAGATCTAGGGGCCCCTCAGCCCCAGCATTTT. This gives the protein CASSQDLGAPQPQHF.

This chain joins TRBV19 and TRBJ2-7; 9 positions agree with TRBD1. Germline V gives CDR1 LNHDA, CDR2 SQIVND (reference sequence). This CDR3 contains 13 residues. V shed 5 bases, J shed 3 bases, and the junction held 2 bases outside the gene matches. The DNA for the CDR3 is TGTGCCAGTAGTTTGGGACAGGGCTACGAGCAGTACTTC. This sequence encodes CASSLGQGYEQYF.

The chain recombines TRBV18 with TRBJ1-3; the D is unclear. Trimming pared 6 bases from V and 4 bases from J, leaving 10 bases between. The germline gives CDR1 KGHSH, CDR2 LQKENI. This CDR3 has 13 amino acids. The CDR3 loop is CASSSRSGNTIYF. The DNA of the CDR3 is TGTGCCAGCTCCTCGCGGAGCGGAAACACCATATATTTT.

This rearrangement joins TRBV6-5 to TRBJ1-6; no clear D gene. CDR3 size: 12 residues. Germline V CDR1 and CDR2: MNHEY, SVGAGI. Between the trimmed V and J ends, which lost 7 bases and 9 bases, there was a span of 10 bases. The CDR3 nucleotides are TGTGCCAGCACTTGGTTGGCTTCACCCCTCCACTTT. This gives the protein CASTWLASPLHF.

This chain joins TRBV6-6 and TRBJ1-1; D not certain. CDR1 is MNHNY, CDR2 SVGAGI, per germline (reference sequence). The CDR3 totals 14 residues. V was clipped by 2 bases and J by 1 base, with 8 bases between them. Here the CDR3 reads CASSYEGGNTEAFF. CDR3 bases: TGTGCCAGCAGTTACGAGGGAGGGAACACTGAAGCTTTCTTT.

The chain links TRBV7-9 to TRBJ1-3; 8 bases match TRBD1. The CDR3 has 16 residues. In germline, CDR1 is SEHNR, CDR2 FQNEAQ (reference sequence). Trimming cost V 5 bases and J 3 bases; bases outside gene matches: 9. The CDR3 sequence: CASSAPSTGVGNTIYF. CDR3 DNA: TGTGCCAGCAGCGCCCCATCGACAGGGGTTGGAAACACCATATATTTT. The variable domain in full, with the rest retrieved from reference TRBV7-9 and TRBJ1-3, is DTGVSQNPRHKITKRGQNVTFRCDPISEHNRLYWYRQTLGQGPEFLTYFQNEAQLEKSRLLSDRFSAERPKGSFSTLEIQRTEQGDSAMYLCASSAPSTGVGNTIYFGEGSWLTVV.

The gene calls are TRBV30 and TRBJ1-2; the match to TRBD1 covers 8 bases. Trimming took 4 bases from V and 1 from J; bases not matched to a gene: 11. Germline-derived CDR1 and CDR2 are GTSNPN and SVGIG (reference sequence). The length of the CDR3 is 16 residues. The DNA for the CDR3 is TGTGCCTGGACTCCAGGGGGCGGTCCGGTTAACTATGGCTACACCTTC. The encoded protein is CAWTPGGGPVNYGYTF.

This clone has just one count. The DNA of the CDR3 is TGTGCCAGCAGGACGGGGGGGACCGCTCTCTACCCATACTTC. Amino acids: CASRTGGTALYPYF. The rearrangement uses TRBV28 and TRBJ2-5; 8 bases map to TRBD2. From germline, CDR1 is MDHEN and CDR2 SYDVKM. The ends lost 6 bases at V and 14 bases at J; junction bases unmatched: 17. This CDR3 spans 14 amino acids.

CDR3 sequence (DNA): TGTGCCAGCAGCCTCCACAGGGGGACCGGGGAGCTGTTTTTT. Protein: CASSLHRGTGELFF. The chain combines TRBV7-2 with TRBJ2-2; TRBD1 agrees at 8 bases. This CDR3 is 14 amino acids long. J gave up 5 bases and V 5 bases, and 4 bases lay outside the gene matches. Per the germline V gene, CDR1 is SGHTA and CDR2 is FQGNSA.

The rearrangement links TRBV3-1 (or the pseudogene TRBV3-2) to TRBJ2-1, with D possibly matching TRBD2 (6 bases). CDR1 is LGHDT and CDR2 is YNNKEL in the germline V gene (reference sequence). Trimming shortened V by 0 bases and J by 5 bases, and 11 bases separated the two germline ends. The CDR3 consists of 15 residues. The CDR3 loop reads CASSQDFGSHNEQFF. In DNA, the CDR3 is TGTGCCAGCAGCCAAGATTTCGGGAGCCACAATGAGCAGTTCTTC.

V gene TRBV4-2 combines with J gene TRBJ2-5; 13 bases are a match to TRBD2. The CDR3 extends over 19 amino acids. Germline loops: CDR1 LGHNA, CDR2 YNFKEQ. V lost 3 bases, J lost 1 base, and 11 bases stayed unmatched. CDR3 in amino acids: CASSQAAGTSGDSQETQYF. CDR3 nucleotide sequence: TGTGCCAGCAGCCAGGCTGCCGGGACTAGCGGGGACAGCCAAGAGACCCAGTACTTC.